The 20 T cell receptor beta chains below all came from one sample that was sequenced in a study of cytomegalovirus exposure and HLA in healthy donors (dated by TCRdb to between 2016 and 2019). Library generation was performed with the immunoSEQ multiplex PCR assay. The multiplex PCR relied on a mix of 60 forward primers for TCR Vbeta segments and 13 reverse primers for TCR Jbeta segments. TCRdb took over this immuneACCESS table, retaining in-frame rearrangements with V and J assigned. Such tables are incomplete; in checked studies, under half of the missing clones stem from an unresolved V gene, and the remainder is unexplained. The sample profile shows fewer than 150,000 clones; around 75% of them were found once. Approximately 3.4% of the sample is held by the ten biggest clonotypes. The sequenced material came from PBMCs. These receptors were obtained from a man aged 40-49 years in good health and CMV-seronegative.

The chain employs TRBV29-1 and TRBJ2-7; TRBD1 aligns across 8 bases. The CDR3 covers 14 residues. Germline lookup yields CDR1 SQVTM and CDR2 ANQGSEA. V was clipped by 2 bases and J by 0 bases; unmatched bases: 3. CDR3 loop: CSVERQGSSYEQYF. The CDR3 DNA sequence: TGCAGCGTTGAAAGACAGGGGAGCTCCTACGAGCAGTACTTC.

V usage is TRBV7-9 and J usage is TRBJ2-7, with 7 bases identical to TRBD2. This CDR3 is 12 amino acids long. Trimming took 8 bases from V and 0 from J; bases not matched to a gene: 1. CDR1 is SEHNR and CDR2 is FQNEAQ in the germline V gene (reference sequence). CDR3: CASAGASYEQYF. Written as DNA, the CDR3 is TGTGCCAGCGCGGGAGCCTCCTACGAGCAGTACTTC.

V gene TRBV2 combines with J gene TRBJ2-7; D may be TRBD2 (7 bases). The CDR3 spans 14 residues. Trimming cost V 8 bases and J 0 bases, with 14 bases left between them. Germline V gene data show CDR1 as SNHLY and CDR2 as FYNNEI. In nucleotides, the CDR3 is TGTGCCAGCCGGGGGCGGGGGCACTCCTACGAGCAGTACTTC. Translated: CASRGRGHSYEQYF.

In nucleotides, the CDR3 is TGTGCCAGTAGTATAGTAGACAGGGGAGGTCCTGAAGCTTTCTTT. Translation: CASSIVDRGGPEAFF. The V gene is TRBV19, the J gene TRBJ1-1, with 8 positions matching TRBD1. Germline V gene data show CDR1 as LNHDA and CDR2 as SQIVND (reference sequence). The CDR3 is made up of 15 amino acids. V shed 1 base, J shed 6 bases, and the junction held 7 bases outside the gene matches.

The genes are TRBV10-3 and TRBJ2-7, with TRBD2 matching 7 bases. The CDR3 spans 14 residues. V dropped 7 bases and J dropped 3; count of bases not matched to a gene: 9. Germline lookup yields CDR1 ENHRY and CDR2 SYGVKD. The CDR3 DNA reads TGTGCCATCACCTCTAGCGGAGCCGACTACGAGCAGTACTTC. It encodes CAITSSGADYEQYF.

The chain is built from TRBV5-1 and TRBJ2-3, with D perhaps matching TRBD2 (5 bases). V lost 3 bases, J lost 5 bases, and 19 bases lay in between. The CDR3 consists of 16 residues. Germline V gene sequence: CDR1 SGHRS, CDR2 YFSETQ. The CDR3 region has the DNA TGCGCCAGCAGCTCTGGGAGTCGGGGATCCGGAGATACGCAGTATTTT. The encoded protein is CASSSGSRGSGDTQYF.

This CDR3 is CASSLVDSYGYTF. The CDR3 bases are TGTGCCAGCAGCTTAGTGGACAGCTATGGCTACACCTTC. The chain carries TRBV7-8 and TRBJ1-2; D might be TRBD1 (6 bases). Germline CDR1 reads SGHVS; CDR2 reads FQNEAQ. The CDR3 spans 13 residues. Between the trimmed V and J ends, which lost 1 base and 4 bases, there was a span of 7 bases.

This clone was counted once. The genes are TRBV4-1 and TRBJ1-3; TRBD1 agrees at 7 bases. This CDR3 is 15 amino acids long. V was clipped by 4 bases and J by 0 bases; unmatched bases: 3. Germline values: CDR1 MGHRA, CDR2 YSYEKL. The CDR3 sequence: CASSLGTASGNTIYF. The CDR3 DNA follows: TGCGCCAGCAGCCTCGGGACAGCCTCTGGAAACACCATATATTTT.

This chain links TRBV10-3 with TRBJ2-7; D is unresolved. Germline CDR1 and CDR2: ENHRY and SYGVKD. V was cut by 11 bases and J by 1 base, with 15 bases left in between. This CDR3 region has 13 residues. DNA of the CDR3: TGTGCCTCCAGTTCGTCCGCTTCCTACGAGCAGTACTTC. This gives the protein CASSSSASYEQYF.

This chain connects TRBV30 to TRBJ1-1; D is uncertain. Per the germline V gene, CDR1 is GTSNPN and CDR2 is SVGIG (reference sequence). The CDR3 is 14 residues long. The V and J ends lost 4 bases and 0 bases respectively, with 12 bases between them. The CDR3 loop is CAWNPETLNTEAFF. CDR3 nucleotides: TGTGCCTGGAATCCTGAGACACTGAACACTGAAGCTTTCTTT.

A few counts support this clone. The chain couples TRBV7-8 to TRBJ1-2; 8 nucleotides align to TRBD1. The CDR3 is made up of 15 amino acids. The ends lost 1 base at V and 4 bases at J; junction bases unmatched: 5. CDR1 and CDR2 (germline): SGHVS, FQNEAQ. In DNA, the CDR3 is TGTGCCAGCAGCTTAGGGGCAGGGGGCGGCTATGGCTACACCTTC. Protein: CASSLGAGGGYGYTF.

This chain connects TRBV27 to TRBJ1-5; 8 positions agree with TRBD1. CDR3 size: 14 residues. After removal of 2 bases from V and 5 bases from J, the junction contained 2 bases not matched to a gene. Germline values: CDR1 MNHEY, CDR2 SMNVEV (reference sequence). The CDR3 DNA reads TGTGCCAGCAGTTTACAGGGGGCAGATCAGCCCCAGCATTTT. Residues: CASSLQGADQPQHF.

V and J are TRBV29-1 and TRBJ1-2; 9 bases fit TRBD1. CDR3 length: 13 amino acids. Trimming cost V 2 bases and J 6 bases; bases outside gene matches: 4. CDR1 and CDR2 (germline): SQVTM, ANQGSEA. CDR3 sequence reads: CSVERTGADGYTF. In DNA, the CDR3 is TGCAGCGTTGAAAGGACAGGGGCGGATGGCTACACCTTC.

The chain has TRBV4-1 and TRBJ2-3, with 11 bases matching TRBD2. CDR3 length: 18 residues. Per germline, CDR1 MGHRA and CDR2 YSYEKL. V trimming: 0 bases; J trimming: 7 bases; junction bases outside the gene matches: 12. CDR3 DNA: TGCGCCAGCAGCCAAGAGGCACTACTAGCGGGAGTCGCGAATACGCAGTATTTT. Translating it yields CASSQEALLAGVANTQYF.

The chain has TRBV28 and TRBJ2-7; 10 bases line up with TRBD2. The CDR3 totals 15 residues. J gave up 2 bases and V 9 bases, and 10 bases lay outside the gene matches. CDR1 is MDHEN, CDR2 SYDVKM, per germline. The CDR3 region has the DNA TGTGCCAGTAAACATGGGCTAGCGGGGGCCTACGAGCAGTACTTC. Protein product: CASKHGLAGAYEQYF.

V is TRBV4-3 and J is TRBJ2-7; D might be TRBD1 (5 bases). Germline loops: CDR1 LGHNA, CDR2 YSLEER. The CDR3 is made up of 15 amino acids. Trimming shortened V by 3 bases and J by 3 bases, and 15 bases separated the two germline ends. Written as DNA, the CDR3 is TGCGCCAGCAGCCAGCTGAGTGACAGCAACTACGAGCAGTACTTC. As protein: CASSQLSDSNYEQYF.

The chain carries TRBV18 and TRBJ1-1, with TRBD1 matching over 7 bases. Germline assignment: CDR1 KGHSH and CDR2 LQKENI. V dropped 3 bases and J dropped 1; count of bases not matched to a gene: 2. The CDR3 has 14 residues. The CDR3 sequence: CASSPTGTNTEAFF. CDR3 coding DNA: TGTGCCAGCTCACCGACAGGGACGAACACTGAAGCTTTCTTT.

The rearrangement joins TRBV4-2 to TRBJ2-7; 10 nucleotides match TRBD1. Germline assignment: CDR1 LGHNA and CDR2 YNFKEQ. Unmatched junction bases numbered 14, after V lost 0 bases and J lost 6 bases. This CDR3 contains 18 residues. CDR3 protein: CASSQEGPLYGTGAEQYF. CDR3 bases: TGTGCCAGCAGCCAAGAGGGTCCCCTTTACGGGACAGGGGCCGAGCAGTACTTC.

This chain uses TRBV5-6 with TRBJ2-1, with no clear D. V was shortened by 3 bases and J by 7 bases, with 8 bases between the two germline ends. CDR3 length: 12 residues. Germline CDR1 reads SGHDT; CDR2 reads YYEEEE. The CDR3 nucleotides read TGTGCCAGCAGCTCAATGAGTAATGAGCAGTTCTTC. Its protein product is CASSSMSNEQFF.

The chain couples TRBV7-2 to TRBJ1-1; 7 bases fit TRBD1. V shed 5 bases and J 1 base; nucleotides not matched to a gene: 4. This CDR3 comprises 14 residues. The germline V gene encodes CDR1 SGHTA and CDR2 FQGNSA. The CDR3 region is CASSGRTGNTEAFF. Here the CDR3 DNA reads TGTGCCAGCAGCGGAAGGACAGGGAACACTGAAGCTTTCTTT.